Listed below are T cell receptor beta chains from one sample, sequenced in a study of post-analysis software for immune sequencing data. TCRdb analysed the PCR reads with MiXCR anew, one entry per CDR3 protein. There are about half a million distinct CDR3 sequences in the sample; around a third occur only once, and around 5.9% lies in the top ten. Sample: blood. The receptor source for this set is a girl aged 2-17 years with multiple sclerosis. CDR3s include the opening cysteine and the closing phenylalanine or tryptophan. Fields, in order: J gene, D gene, clone size, V gene, CDR3 DNA, CDR3 protein. The D gene is left open where the match is weak. Not every row has a clone size; where given, it reads once, few, many or a size class.

TRBJ1-5	-	-	TRBV27	TGTGCCAGCAGTTTTAGTGGGGCGGCCTACCTCAATCAGCCCCAGCATTTT	CASSFSGAAYLNQPQHF
TRBJ2-3	TRBD1	-	TRBV7-9	TGTGCCAGCAGCCTCATAGGGGGCCCATCAATACCAACAGATACGCAGTATTTT	CASSLIGGPSIPTDTQYF
TRBJ1-1	-	-	TRBV7-9	TGTGCCAGCAGCTCCCGACTTGGAAGCACTGAAGCTTTCTTT	CASSSRLGSTEAFF
TRBJ2-1	-	few	TRBV27	TGTGCCAGCGGGGCGGGGGAGCAGTTCTTC	CASGAGEQFF
TRBJ1-1	-	few	TRBV4-1	TGCGCCAGCAGCCGCCGGGAGAGGAGCACTGAAGCTTTCTTT	CASSRRERSTEAFF
TRBJ2-3	-	-	TRBV20-1	TGCAGTGCTAGAGGCGCGGGACTTAGCACAGATACGCAGTATTTT	CSARGAGLSTDTQYF
TRBJ2-3	-	-	TRBV7-2	TGTGCCAGCAGTAGGACCGATCCTTCTAGCACAGATACGCAGTATTTT	CASSRTDPSSTDTQYF
TRBJ2-5	-	few	TRBV5-1	TGCGCCAGCAGCTTGGGGCCGGGGGCAGAAGAGCAGTACTTC	CASSLGPGAEEQYF
TRBJ1-6	TRBD1	few	TRBV7-7	TGTGCCAGCAATCCGGACAGGGGGCTGATTTGGAATTCACCCCTCCACTTT	CASNPDRGLIWNSPLHF
TRBJ2-7	-	-	TRBV3-1	TGTGCCAGCAGCCAAGACTCGGCAGCCGAGCAGTACTTC	CASSQDSAAEQYF
TRBJ2-7	-	-	TRBV7-9	TGTGCCAGCGGAGCGCGGGACCGGTACGAGCAGTACTTC	CASGARDRYEQYF
TRBJ2-3	-	-	TRBV9	TGTGCCAGCAGCGCCTCCTCGGCCACAGATACGCAGTATTTT	CASSASSATDTQYF
TRBJ2-7	-	-	TRBV5-6	TGTGCCAGCAGCAGGTTTTCCTACGAGCAGTACTTC	CASSRFSYEQYF
TRBJ1-2	-	few	TRBV20-1	TGCAGTGCTAGAGAACCCAGGGGTTTCGACTATGGCTACACCTTC	CSAREPRGFDYGYTF
TRBJ1-5	-	few	TRBV3-1	TGTGCCAGCAGCCAAGATTTGGTGGGGAATCAGCCCCAGCATTTT	CASSQDLVGNQPQHF
TRBJ2-7	-	few	TRBV7-8	TGTGCCAGCAGCGGACGGGACCGATATTTCGAGCAGTACTTC	CASSGRDRYFEQYF
TRBJ1-1	TRBD1	-	TRBV20-1	TGCAGTGCTAGCGGGGGGACAGGGGGTCACACTGAAGCTTTCTTT	CSASGGTGGHTEAFF
TRBJ1-4	-	-	TRBV6-2/TRBV6-3	TGTGCCAGCAGTTACAGGGAAGTGAGTAATGAAAAACTGTTTTTT	CASSYREVSNEKLFF
TRBJ2-1	-	-	TRBV20-1	TGCAGTGCCGCCGCGGGGACCAGGGGCTACAATGAGCAGTTCTTC	CSAAAGTRGYNEQFF
TRBJ2-1	-	-	TRBV2	TGTGCCAGCAGTGAGGGGATTAATGAGCAGTTCTTC	CASSEGINEQFF
TRBJ2-5	TRBD1	-	TRBV5-6	TGTGCCAGCAGCCAGCCGACAGGGGGTTCCCAGACCCAGTACTTC	CASSQPTGGSQTQYF
TRBJ1-2	-	-	TRBV12-3/TRBV12-4	TGTGCCAGCAGCCGGGACACCTCGTCGCATGGCTACACCTTC	CASSRDTSSHGYTF
TRBJ1-2	TRBD1	-	TRBV3-1	TGTGCCAGCAGCCCCCTTAGCAGCGGGACAGGACACTATGGCTACACCTTC	CASSPLSSGTGHYGYTF
TRBJ2-5	TRBD2	few	TRBV4-1	TGCGCCAGCAGCCAAGATACTAGCGGGGGGTCTGGGGAGACCCAGTACTTC	CASSQDTSGGSGETQYF
TRBJ1-1	-	-	TRBV20-1	TGCAGTGCAGGAGGGCTCGACAGTAACGCTGAAGCTTTCTTT	CSAGGLDSNAEAFF
TRBJ2-7	TRBD1	few	TRBV6-6	TGTGCCAGCTCCGCTGGACAGGCCTACGAGCAGTACTTC	CASSAGQAYEQYF
TRBJ2-5	TRBD2	-	TRBV4-2	TGTGCCAGCAGCTTAACTAGCGGGGGGGTCCAATACCAAGAGACCCAGTACTTC	CASSLTSGGVQYQETQYF
TRBJ1-5	-	-	TRBV6-5	TGTGCCAGCAGACGGACAGCGACCAATCAGCCCCAGCATTTT	CASRRTATNQPQHF
TRBJ2-7	-	few	TRBV7-3	TGTGCCAGCAGTTCCCGCCAAAGTGGACCCTACGAGCAGTACTTC	CASSSRQSGPYEQYF
TRBJ1-2	-	few	TRBV7-9	TGTGCCAGCAGCTTAGTCCCTGTTACGTATGGCTACACCTTC	CASSLVPVTYGYTF
TRBJ2-5	-	-	TRBV7-2	TGTGCCAGCAGCTTAGAGGCCAGACAAGAGACCCAGTACTTC	CASSLEARQETQYF
TRBJ2-5	TRBD2	-	TRBV20-1	TGCAGTGCTCCCCAGCGGGGGGGCCGGGAGACCCAGTACTTC	CSAPQRGGRETQYF
TRBJ2-3	-	-	TRBV30	TGTGCCTGGAGTTGGGTTGAAGGAGCAGATACGCAGTATTTT	CAWSWVEGADTQYF
TRBJ2-1	TRBD2	-	TRBV2	TGTGCCAGCAAGGTTGGCGGGGGGCTTAGTGAGCAGTTCTTC	CASKVGGGLSEQFF
TRBJ2-1	TRBD2	-	TRBV3-1	TGTGCCAGCAGCCAAGAGATAGCGGGGGGCTGGGATGAGCAGTTCTTC	CASSQEIAGGWDEQFF
TRBJ2-5	TRBD1	-	TRBV19	TGTGCCAGTAGCATCGCCGCGGGACAGGGCCAGACCCAGTACTTC	CASSIAAGQGQTQYF
TRBJ1-5	-	few	TRBV20-1	TGCAGTGCTAGACCCGGGGGCGGTCAGCCCCAGCATTTT	CSARPGGGQPQHF
TRBJ2-2	-	-	TRBV4-1	TGCGCCAGCAGCCAACTACTACGTCCGGGACAAACCGGGGAGCTGTTTTTT	CASSQLLRPGQTGELFF
TRBJ2-3	-	-	TRBV20-1	TGCAGTGCTAGATCCGGCGATGGTTTGACTAGCACAGATACGCAGTATTTT	CSARSGDGLTSTDTQYF
TRBJ2-3	-	few	TRBV2	TGTGCCAGCAGTTTCGAGCAGGATACGCAGTATTTT	CASSFEQDTQYF
TRBJ2-1	-	-	TRBV4-2	TGTGCCAGCAGCCAGGGAGGGGGAAGGGGTAATGAGCAGTTCTTC	CASSQGGGRGNEQFF
TRBJ2-7	-	-	TRBV20-1	TGCAGTGCTAGAGCCTTAAACTACGGCAACTCCTACGAGCAGTACTTC	CSARALNYGNSYEQYF
TRBJ1-1	-	-	TRBV20-1	TGCAGTGCTAGATCGGGGGCAATCTCTGAAGCTTTCTTT	CSARSGAISEAFF
TRBJ2-5	TRBD2	few	TRBV5-1	TGCGCCAGCAGCTTGGCGGGACTAGCGGGGAAGGCACGAGAGACCCAGTACTTC	CASSLAGLAGKARETQYF
TRBJ1-1	-	-	TRBV6-5	TGTGCCAGCAGTCGAAGGGGGAACACTGAAGCTTTCTTT	CASSRRGNTEAFF
TRBJ2-2	-	-	TRBV11-2	TGTGCCAGCAGCTTAGTAGGACAGACGAACACCGGGGAGCTGTTTTTT	CASSLVGQTNTGELFF
TRBJ2-7	TRBD2	-	TRBV20-1	TGCAGTGCTCGCTCCCTAGCGGGTACCTACCTGGAGCAGTACTTC	CSARSLAGTYLEQYF
TRBJ2-1	TRBD1	few	TRBV5-1	TGCGCCAGCAACCCGGGACAGCCATACAACAATGAGCAGTTCTTC	CASNPGQPYNNEQFF
TRBJ2-1	TRBD2	few	TRBV4-1	TGCGCCAGCAGCCAAGCCCAAGGGGACCGGGGGGGTGAGCAGTTCTTC	CASSQAQGDRGGEQFF
TRBJ2-7	-	-	TRBV11-2	TGTGCCAGCAGCTTAAGGGACGGAAGCTCCTACGAGCAGTACTTC	CASSLRDGSSYEQYF
TRBJ2-7	-	few	TRBV5-5	TGTGCCAGCAGCATAGGTGTGGGGGCCTACGAGCAGTACTTC	CASSIGVGAYEQYF
TRBJ2-6	-	-	TRBV28	TGTGCCAGCGGGAGGGGGAGCAGGGGACCAAGCTCTGGGGCCAACGTCCTGACTTTC	CASGRGSRGPSSGANVLTF
TRBJ1-6	-	-	TRBV4-1	TGCGCCAGCCTCGGCTCGGGACGGTTGAGCTCCTATAATTCACCCCTCCACTTT	CASLGSGRLSSYNSPLHF
TRBJ1-5	-	-	TRBV24-1	TGTGCCACCAGTGATCAGGCCAGTCAGCCCCAGCATTTT	CATSDQASQPQHF
TRBJ2-5	-	-	TRBV5-1	TGCGCCAGCAGCTTGTCTTCCGATGGGTACCAAGAGACCCAGTACTTC	CASSLSSDGYQETQYF
TRBJ1-1	TRBD1	-	TRBV13	TGTGCCAGCAGCTTAGTGACCCAGGGGGTCACTGAAGCTTTCTTT	CASSLVTQGVTEAFF
TRBJ2-5	-	-	TRBV3-1	TGTGCCAGCAGCCAAGATGTTGGAGACCGATACCAAGAGACCCAGTACTTC	CASSQDVGDRYQETQYF
TRBJ2-7	TRBD1	-	TRBV9	TGTGCCAGCAGTGCAGGGGGCGCCTCCTACGAGCAGTACTTC	CASSAGGASYEQYF
TRBJ1-2	-	-	TRBV10-3	TGTGCCATCAGTGAGTTAGGAGGGAATGACTATGGCTACACCTTC	CAISELGGNDYGYTF